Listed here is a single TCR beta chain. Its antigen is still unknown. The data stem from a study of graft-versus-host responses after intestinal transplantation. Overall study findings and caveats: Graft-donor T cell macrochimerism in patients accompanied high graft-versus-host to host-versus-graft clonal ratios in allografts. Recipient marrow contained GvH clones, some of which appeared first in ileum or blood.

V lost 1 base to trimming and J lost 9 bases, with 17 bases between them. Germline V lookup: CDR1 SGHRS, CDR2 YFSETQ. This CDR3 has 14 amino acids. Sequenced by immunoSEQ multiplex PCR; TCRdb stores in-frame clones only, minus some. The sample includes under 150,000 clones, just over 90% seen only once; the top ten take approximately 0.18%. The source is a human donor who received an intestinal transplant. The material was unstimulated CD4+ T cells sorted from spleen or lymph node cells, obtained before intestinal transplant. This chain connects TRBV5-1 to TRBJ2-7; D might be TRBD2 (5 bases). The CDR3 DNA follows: TGCGCCAGCAGCTTGTTGAGCGGCAGATTAGTGCAGTACTTC. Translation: CASSLLSGRLVQYF.